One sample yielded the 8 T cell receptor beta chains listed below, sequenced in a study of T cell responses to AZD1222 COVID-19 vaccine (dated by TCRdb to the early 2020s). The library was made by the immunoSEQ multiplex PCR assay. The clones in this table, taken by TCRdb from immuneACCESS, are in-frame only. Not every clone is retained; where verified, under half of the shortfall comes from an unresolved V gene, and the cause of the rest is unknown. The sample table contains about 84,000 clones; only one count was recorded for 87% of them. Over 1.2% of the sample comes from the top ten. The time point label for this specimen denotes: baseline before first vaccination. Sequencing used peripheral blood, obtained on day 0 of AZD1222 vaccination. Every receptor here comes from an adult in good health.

CDR3 DNA sequence: TGCGCCAGCAGTGATATGACTAGCGGGATTTACAATGAGCAGTTCTTC. Residues: CASSDMTSGIYNEQFF. The chain combines TRBV10-1 with TRBJ2-1; TRBD2 matches 11 bases. Germline V lookup: CDR1 WNHNN, CDR2 SYGVQD (reference sequence). The CDR3 is 16 amino acids. Trimming took 3 bases from V and 4 from J; bases not matched to a gene: 5.

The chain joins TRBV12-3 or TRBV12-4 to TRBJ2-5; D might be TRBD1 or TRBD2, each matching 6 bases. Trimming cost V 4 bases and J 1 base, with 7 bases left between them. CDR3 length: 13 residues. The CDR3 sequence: CASSWGAQETQYF. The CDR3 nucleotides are TGTGCCAGCAGTTGGGGGGCCCAAGAGACCCAGTACTTC.

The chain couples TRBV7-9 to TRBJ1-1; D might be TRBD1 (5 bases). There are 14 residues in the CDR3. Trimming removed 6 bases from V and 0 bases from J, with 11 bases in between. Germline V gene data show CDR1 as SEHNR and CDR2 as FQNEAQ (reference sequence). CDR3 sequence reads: CASRPGLVNTEAFF. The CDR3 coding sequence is TGTGCCAGCAGACCGGGGCTGGTGAACACTGAAGCTTTCTTT.

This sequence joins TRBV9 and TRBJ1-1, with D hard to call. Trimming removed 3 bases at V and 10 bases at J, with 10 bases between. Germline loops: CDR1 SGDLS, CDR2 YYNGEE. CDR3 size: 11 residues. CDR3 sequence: CASSGTLGAFF. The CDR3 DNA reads TGTGCCAGCAGCGGGACCCTTGGAGCTTTCTTT.

This CDR3 is CAITRDSNSPLHF. CDR3 in DNA: TGTGCCATCACCCGGGACAGCAATTCACCCCTCCACTTT. This chain links TRBV10-3 with TRBJ1-6; 7 bases match TRBD1. Germline CDR1 is ENHRY and CDR2 is SYGVKD. The V segment lost 7 bases and the J segment 7 bases; nucleotides outside the gene matches: 4. The CDR3 is 13 residues long.

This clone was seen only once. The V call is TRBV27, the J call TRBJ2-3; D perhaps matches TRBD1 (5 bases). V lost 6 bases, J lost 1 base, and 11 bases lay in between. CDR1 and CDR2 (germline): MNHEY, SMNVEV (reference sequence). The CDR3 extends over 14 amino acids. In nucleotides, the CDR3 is TGTGCCAGCAGAGACGCAGGGCGCACAGATACGCAGTATTTT. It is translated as CASRDAGRTDTQYF.

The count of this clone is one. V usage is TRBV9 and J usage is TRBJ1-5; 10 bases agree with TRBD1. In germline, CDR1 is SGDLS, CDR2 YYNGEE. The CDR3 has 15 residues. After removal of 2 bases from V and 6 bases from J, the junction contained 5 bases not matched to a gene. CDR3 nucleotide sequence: TGTGCCAGCAGCGTTGGACAGGGGGAGACTCAGCCCCAGCATTTT. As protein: CASSVGQGETQPQHF.

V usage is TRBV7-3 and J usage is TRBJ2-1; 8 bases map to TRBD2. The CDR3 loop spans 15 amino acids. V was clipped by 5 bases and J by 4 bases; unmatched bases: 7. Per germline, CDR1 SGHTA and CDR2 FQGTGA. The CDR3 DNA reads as TGTGCCAGCAGCCCACCGGGACTAGGTTACAATGAGCAGTTCTTC. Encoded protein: CASSPPGLGYNEQFF.